What follows are 13 T cell receptor beta chains derived from one specimen sequenced in a study of beta chain features in type 1 diabetes. The whole isolated RNA underwent reverse transcription, so sequencing captured expressed TCRB transcripts. Assay: immunoSEQ multiplex PCR; the TCRdb copy retains only in-frame clones and omits some. Found here are about 160,000 clones, 7% to 10% of them singletons; the top ten hold about 2.5%. Sample: central memory CD4+ T cells from blood. These receptor sequences come from a woman under 30 in good health.

This clone was seen a handful of times. The V gene is TRBV30, the J gene TRBJ2-3; TRBD2 matches 9 bases. V lost 0 bases, J lost 1 base, and 8 bases stayed unmatched. Germline lookup yields CDR1 GTSNPN and CDR2 SVGIG (reference sequence). This CDR3 region has 17 residues. The CDR3 coding sequence is TGTGCCTGGAGTGTACGGCGACTAGCGGTTCGCACAGATACGCAGTATTTT. As protein: CAWSVRRLAVRTDTQYF.

This clone occurred a few times. The V call is TRBV18, the J call TRBJ2-1; TRBD2 agrees at 10 bases. The CDR3 is 16 amino acids. J lost 7 bases, V lost 0 bases, and 6 bases had no gene match. Germline loops: CDR1 KGHSH, CDR2 LQKENI. For the CDR3, the DNA is TGTGCCAGCTCACCACCGTCTCTAGCGGGAGAGAATGAGCAGTTCTTC. Its translation is CASSPPSLAGENEQFF.

This clone has only a few counts. The chain has TRBV30 and TRBJ1-2; 7 bases match TRBD1. In germline, CDR1 is GTSNPN, CDR2 SVGIG (reference sequence). The CDR3 totals 13 residues. With V trimmed by 1 base and J by 6 bases, 5 bases remained unmatched. The CDR3 DNA reads TGTGCCTGGAGTGGCCGTACAGGGGATGGCTACACCTTC. It translates to CAWSGRTGDGYTF. The whole variable domain, remainder taken from reference TRBV30 and TRBJ1-2, is SQTIHQWPATLVQPVGSPLSLECTVEGTSNPNLYWYRQAAGRGLQLLFYSVGIGQISSEVPQNLSASRPQDRQFILSSKKLLLSDSGFYLCAWSGRTGDGYTFGSGTRLTVV.

V gene TRBV4-3 combines with J gene TRBJ2-3; tentatively, D is TRBD2 (5 bases). Germline assignment: CDR1 LGHNA and CDR2 YSLEER. The CDR3 is made up of 16 amino acids. V was trimmed by 2 bases and J by 2 bases, leaving 14 bases between them. The CDR3 spells CASSQLDLLVTDTQYF. The CDR3 region has the DNA TGCGCCAGCAGCCAACTGGACTTGCTAGTCACAGATACGCAGTATTTT.

The CDR3 is CASSLGGLNTGELFF. CDR3 sequence (DNA): TGCGCCAGCAGCCTGGGGGGACTAAACACCGGGGAGCTGTTTTTT. The V and J genes are TRBV5-1 and TRBJ2-2, with 7 bases fitting TRBD2. After removal of 4 bases from V and 2 bases from J, the junction contained 5 bases not matched to a gene. The CDR3 extends over 15 amino acids. Germline CDR1 and CDR2: SGHRS and YFSETQ.

This clone was observed a few times. The genes are TRBV29-1 and TRBJ2-1; tentatively, D is TRBD2 (5 bases). The ends were cut back, 6 bases at V and 5 bases at J, with 14 bases in the middle. CDR1 SQVTM and CDR2 ANQGSEA come from the germline V gene. The CDR3 length is 13 residues. The CDR3 loop reads CSVDGPGNNEQFF. The CDR3 region has the DNA TGCAGCGTCGACGGACCCGGGAACAATGAGCAGTTCTTC.

This clone was recorded a few times. V gene TRBV4-2 combines with J gene TRBJ1-2; D remains ambiguous. CDR1 is LGHNA, CDR2 YNFKEQ, per germline. V lost 5 bases and J lost 6, with 13 bases in between. The CDR3 totals 13 residues. CDR3 loop: CASSLFGRHGYTF. In DNA, the CDR3 is TGTGCCAGCAGCTTGTTCGGCAGGCATGGCTACACCTTC.

The table lists this clone with a few counts. The V call is TRBV7-9, the J call TRBJ1-2; D call uncertain. The germline V and J ends were trimmed by 5 bases and 5 bases, with 12 bases remaining between them. The CDR3 sequence is 13 residues long. Germline V gene lookup returns CDR1 SEHNR and CDR2 FQNEAQ (reference sequence). CDR3 in amino acids: CASSLEGLYGYTF. CDR3 DNA sequence: TGTGCCAGCAGCCTGGAGGGATTATATGGCTACACCTTC.

This chain links TRBV7-9 with TRBJ2-1, with 7 bases matching TRBD2. This CDR3 comprises 16 residues. Germline V gene lookup returns CDR1 SEHNR and CDR2 FQNEAQ (reference sequence). Germline trimming cut 0 bases from V and 8 bases from J; bases unmatched to any gene: 10. In nucleotides, the CDR3 is TGTGCCAGCAGCTTAGCGGGGTCCGCGGGAGCCTATGAGCAGTTCTTC. This sequence encodes CASSLAGSAGAYEQFF.

Remarks on this clone: The sample has other DNA sequences that encode this CDR3 too. The chain employs TRBV2 and TRBJ2-5; 9 bases line up with TRBD2. The CDR3 sequence is 12 residues long. Per germline, CDR1 SNHLY and CDR2 FYNNEI. Trimming took 6 bases from V and 4 from J; bases not matched to a gene: 0. DNA of the CDR3: TGTGCCAGCAGACTAGCGGGAGAGACCCAGTACTTC. Residues: CASRLAGETQYF.

This chain links TRBV5-1 with TRBJ1-1; 7 nucleotides match TRBD1. The CDR3 runs 13 residues. In germline, CDR1 is SGHRS, CDR2 YFSETQ. V was clipped by 8 bases and J by 1 base; unmatched bases: 5. The CDR3: CASDRTGNTEAFF. The CDR3 region has the DNA TGCGCCAGTGATAGGACAGGGAACACTGAAGCTTTCTTT.

This clone has a count of ten or more. V and J are TRBV18 and TRBJ1-5; TRBD1 agrees at 7 bases. Germline loops: CDR1 KGHSH, CDR2 LQKENI. The CDR3 is 16 amino acids. V lost 4 bases and J lost 1; bases outside the gene matches: 7. The CDR3 DNA reads TGTGCCAGCTCACTGACTCCGGGACAGAGCAATCAGCCCCAGCATTTT. Translation gives CASSLTPGQSNQPQHF. The full variable domain, its missing parts supplied by reference TRBV18 and TRBJ1-5, is NAGVMQNPRHLVRRRGQEARLRCSPMKGHSHVYWYRQLPEEGLKFMVYLQKENIIDESGMPKERFSAEFPKEGPSILRIQQVVRGDSAAYFCASSLTPGQSNQPQHFGDGTRLSIL.

The table lists this clone with a few counts. This rearrangement joins TRBV11-2 to TRBJ2-7, with 10 bases fitting TRBD2. The V and J ends lost 5 bases and 0 bases, in that order; junction bases with no gene match: 10. This CDR3 comprises 17 residues. The V gene's germline CDR1 is SGHAT and CDR2 FQNNGV. The CDR3 bases are TGTGCCAGCAGCCCGGGACTAGCGCTGGGGAGCTCCTACGAGCAGTACTTC. Its translation: CASSPGLALGSSYEQYF.